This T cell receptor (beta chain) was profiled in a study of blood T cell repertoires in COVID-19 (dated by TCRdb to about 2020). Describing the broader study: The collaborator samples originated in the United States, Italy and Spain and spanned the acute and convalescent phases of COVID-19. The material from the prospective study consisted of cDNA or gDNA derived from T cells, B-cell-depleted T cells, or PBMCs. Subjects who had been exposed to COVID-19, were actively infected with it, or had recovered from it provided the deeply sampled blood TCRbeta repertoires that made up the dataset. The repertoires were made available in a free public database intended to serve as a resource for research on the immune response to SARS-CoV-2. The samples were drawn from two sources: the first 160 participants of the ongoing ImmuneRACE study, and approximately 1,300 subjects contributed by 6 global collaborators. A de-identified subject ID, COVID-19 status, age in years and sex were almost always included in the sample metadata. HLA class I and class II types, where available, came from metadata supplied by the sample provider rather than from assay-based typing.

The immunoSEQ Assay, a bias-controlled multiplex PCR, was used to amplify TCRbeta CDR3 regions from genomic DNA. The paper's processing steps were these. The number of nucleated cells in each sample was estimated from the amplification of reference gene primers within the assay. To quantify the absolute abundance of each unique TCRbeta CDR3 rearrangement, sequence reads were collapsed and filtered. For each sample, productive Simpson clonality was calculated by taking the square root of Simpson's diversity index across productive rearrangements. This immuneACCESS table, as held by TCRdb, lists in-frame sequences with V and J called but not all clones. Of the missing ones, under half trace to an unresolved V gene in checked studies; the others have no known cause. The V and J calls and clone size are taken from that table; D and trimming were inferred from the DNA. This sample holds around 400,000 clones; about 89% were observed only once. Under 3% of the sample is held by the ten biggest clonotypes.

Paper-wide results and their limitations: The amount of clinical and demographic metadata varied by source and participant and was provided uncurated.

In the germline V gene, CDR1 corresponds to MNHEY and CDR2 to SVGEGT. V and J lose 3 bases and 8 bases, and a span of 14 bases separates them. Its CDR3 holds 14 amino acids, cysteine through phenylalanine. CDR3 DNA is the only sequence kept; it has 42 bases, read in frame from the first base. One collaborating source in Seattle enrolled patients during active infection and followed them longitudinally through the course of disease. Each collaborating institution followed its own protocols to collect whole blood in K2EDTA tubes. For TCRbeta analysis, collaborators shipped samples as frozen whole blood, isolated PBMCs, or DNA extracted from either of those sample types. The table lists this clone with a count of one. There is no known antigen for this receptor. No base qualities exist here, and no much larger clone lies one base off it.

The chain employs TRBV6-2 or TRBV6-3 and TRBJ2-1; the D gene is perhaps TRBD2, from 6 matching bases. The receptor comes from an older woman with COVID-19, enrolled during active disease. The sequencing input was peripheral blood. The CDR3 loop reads CASSYRSGWDEQFF. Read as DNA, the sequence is TGTGCCAGCAGTTATCGAAGCGGGTGGGATGAGCAGTTCTTC.